The 5 T cell receptor beta chains listed next were all sequenced from one sample in a study of T-cell memory formation after mild COVID-19. TCRdb redid the calling of the 5' RACE reads with MiXCR, one entry per CDR3 protein. This table holds roughly 110,000 distinct CDR3 sequences, around 12% found once. Sequences were obtained from PBMCs or a T cell subset sorted from them (not recorded which). The source of these receptors is an adult woman who had mild COVID-19 (a few samples of this study predate the infection). Cell type and time point are not known.

The CDR3 DNA follows: TGTGCCAGCAGCTTAGCGCCGGGACAGCCGAACACTGAAGCTTTCTTT. It is translated as CASSLAPGQPNTEAFF. The gene calls are TRBV7-9 and TRBJ1-1, with TRBD1 matching 7 bases. This CDR3 region has 16 residues. Per germline, CDR1 SEHNR and CDR2 FQNEAQ (reference sequence). V shed 0 bases, J shed 1 base, and the junction held 5 bases outside the gene matches.

The sample holds a few counts of this clonotype. This chain joins TRBV7-2 and TRBJ2-3; D call uncertain. This CDR3 is built from 15 residues. From germline, CDR1 is SGHTA and CDR2 FQGNSA. Trimming pared 5 bases from V and 3 bases from J, leaving 15 bases between. The CDR3 nucleotides read TGTGCCAGCAGCCCAAGTCGCAGGAAAACAGATACGCAGTATTTT. It is translated as CASSPSRRKTDTQYF. The full variable domain, completed using reference TRBV7-2 and TRBJ2-3, is GAGVSQSPSNKVTEKGKDVELRCDPISGHTALYWYRQSLGQGLEFLIYFQGNSAPDKSGLPSDRFSAERTGGSVSTLTIQRTQQEDSAVYLCASSPSRRKTDTQYFGPGTRLTVL.

The sample holds a few counts of this clonotype. This chain connects TRBV12-3 or TRBV12-4 to TRBJ2-1, with D possibly being TRBD1 or TRBD2 (6 bases each). The CDR3 extends over 14 amino acids. Trimming pared 5 bases from V and 5 bases from J, leaving 13 bases between. CDR3: CASSLSGADNEQFF. Written as DNA, the CDR3 is TGTGCCAGCAGTCTATCGGGGGCAGACAATGAGCAGTTCTTC.

This CDR3 is CASSSQGGRYNEQFF. CDR3 coding DNA: TGTGCCAGCAGCTCCCAAGGGGGCCGCTACAATGAGCAGTTCTTC. The chain carries TRBV7-9 and TRBJ2-1, with TRBD1 matching 7 bases. Germline V gene lookup returns CDR1 SEHNR and CDR2 FQNEAQ (reference sequence). The V and J ends lost 4 bases and 3 bases, in that order; junction bases with no gene match: 6. This CDR3 region has 15 residues.

The V and J genes are TRBV4-1 and TRBJ1-3, with D possibly being TRBD1 (6 bases). With 4 bases removed from V and 0 bases from J, the gap between germline ends came to 10 bases. Looked up from germline, CDR1 is MGHRA and CDR2 is YSYEKL. This CDR3 is 15 amino acids long. CDR3 in DNA: TGCGCCAGCAGCCCCACAGGGCCCTCTGGAAACACCATATATTTT. Translated: CASSPTGPSGNTIYF.